This T cell receptor (beta chain) was observed in a study of immune heterogeneity within non-small cell lung tumors. In its sample, this clonotype was seen many times. The antigen is undetermined. Multiplex PCR amplified the TCR beta CDR3 region. Its first round ran for 10 to 11 cycles with 32 V and 13 J primers. MiXCR, applied by TCRdb to the multiplex PCR reads, yields one record per CDR3 protein. The table includes 20,000 or so distinct CDR3 sequences, 25% to 35% detected once. The CDR3 extends over 13 amino acids. Germline values: CDR1 LNHDA, CDR2 SQIVND (reference sequence). V dropped 2 bases and J dropped 11 bases, with 13 bases sitting between them. Template came from bulk tumor genomic DNA, at 500 to 650 ng per sample. Several biopsies per primary tumor were taken during surgery, spaced as far apart as possible. These patients got curative surgery after being newly diagnosed with untreated non-small cell lung cancer.

Overall study results and limits: Recurrence of identical dominant CDR3 beta clonotypes was observed across tumor sites within a patient, alongside site-unique high-frequency clones.

The TCR sequence derives from a middle-aged man with non-small cell lung cancer. V and J are TRBV19 and TRBJ2-1, with D perhaps TRBD2 (6 bases). The material sequenced was lung tumor tissue. The CDR3 bases are TGTGCCAGTAGTATATGGGGGGTACCCCAGCAGTTCTTC. Translation: CASSIWGVPQQFF.